This T cell receptor (beta chain) was identified during a study of OX40 agonist ivuxolimab in advanced cancers. About the study as a whole: The costimulatory receptor OX40 (CD134) was targeted by ivuxolimab, a fully human IgG2 agonistic monoclonal antibody. Intravenous ivuxolimab was administered to patients every 2 weeks at six dose levels: 0.01, 0.1, 0.3, 1.5, 3 and 10 mg/kg. Among the roughly 54 dose-escalation patients, roughly 20 had hepatocellular carcinoma, around 15 melanoma, 9 renal cell carcinoma and 9 head and neck cancer. The dose-escalation cohort was about 83% male with a mean age of 60 years, ranging from roughly 23 to 90. Prior anti-PD-1, anti-PD-L1 or anti-CTLA-4 therapy was permitted, and checkpoint inhibitors had been received by about 36% of dose-escalation patients. Partial responses occurred in three dose-escalation patients: two with cutaneous melanoma and one with hepatocellular carcinoma. Peripheral TCRbeta sequencing aimed to test whether ivuxolimab altered TCR sequence diversity and caused clonal T-cell expansion. The paper covers the monotherapy dose-escalation part of the phase I ivuxolimab trial, which included N ≈ 50 patients.

Paper-wide results and their limitations: In partial responders in the 0.1-3.0 mg/kg groups, normalized peripheral clonal expansion was found to be among the lowest, especially among CD8+ T cells. Low levels of normalized T-cell clonal expansion were also shown by some nonresponding patients. At doses of 0.1 to 3.0 mg/kg, clonal expansion of both CD4+ and CD8+ blood T cells was observed from baseline to week 6. After ivuxolimab, CD8+ T cells had more expanded clones than CD4+ T cells on average. Antigen specificity was not determined for the clonally expanded peripheral T cells.

For sequencing of the TCRbeta CDR3 region, genomic DNA was extracted from the sorted cells. TCRbeta CDR3 regions were sequenced using the immunoSEQ Assay. In TCRdb, the immuneACCESS table is reduced to in-frame sequences with V and J assigned. These tables do not hold every clone; where another copy was compared, an unresolved V gene accounts for under half, and the others remain unexplained. For this sample the table gives nearly 50,000 clones, of which about nine tenths were detected only once. The top ten clones comprise roughly 6.2% of the sample. A note on this clone: Its cognate antigen has yet to be identified. Within one base of it there is no much larger clone, and no base qualities were kept.

CDR1 and CDR2 are drawn from the germline V gene (reference sequence): LNHDA, SQIVND. The CDR3 has 14 amino acids, counting the end cysteine and phenylalanine. Kept here is only the CDR3 DNA, which spans 42 bases and is read in frame from base 1. V drops 5 bases and J drops 2 bases, leaving 13 bases in between. The trial excluded patients who had a history of autoimmune disease or who were on systemic immunosuppression. Peripheral blood for TCR sequencing was drawn from every dose cohort at baseline, at cycle 4 day 1 and at cycle 7 day 1. The samples were taken from a phase I, first-in-human, multicenter, open-label dose-escalation trial of ivuxolimab. Adults with locally advanced or metastatic melanoma, renal cell, hepatocellular, or head and neck squamous cell carcinoma were enrolled in the trial. Before TCR sequencing, CD4+ and CD8+ T cells were separately sorted from peripheral blood.

The source of this sequence is an adult with an advanced solid tumor such as melanoma, head and neck, liver or kidney cancer. Sequencing was performed on CD4+ or CD8+ T cells sorted from blood, taken in a trial of the OX40 agonist ivuxolimab. The V gene is TRBV19 and the J gene is TRBJ2-7, with the D gene too uncertain to name. This receptor has the CDR3 CASSLAGRAYEQYF. The sequenced DNA: TGTGCCAGTAGTCTGGCAGGACGTGCCTACGAGCAGTACTTC.